This T cell receptor beta chain appears in the sequencing data of a study of blood T cell repertoires in COVID-19. Overall study context: Collection of acute and convalescent COVID-19 samples took place in the United States, Italy and Spain.

Only in-frame clones appear in the TCRdb table, and some are missing; sequencing was by immunoSEQ multiplex PCR. The table has about 200,000 clones, more than 75% seen once. J was trimmed by 3 bases and V by 7 bases; bases with no gene match: 12. This CDR3 has 17 amino acids. Germline V gives CDR1 ENHRY, CDR2 SYGVKD. The rearrangement uses TRBV10-3 and TRBJ2-1; 10 bases match TRBD2. Sample: peripheral blood. The receptor was isolated from an elderly woman with acute or convalescent COVID-19. The CDR3 loop reads CAIKQRRLAGDYNEQFF. Written as DNA, the CDR3 is TGTGCCATCAAACAACGTCGTCTAGCGGGAGACTACAATGAGCAGTTCTTC.